A single sample gave rise to the 15 T cell receptor beta chains below, sequenced in a study of shared clonotypes between healthy human individuals. Generated by immunoSEQ multiplex PCR, the TCRdb table keeps only in-frame clones and is missing some. This sample has some 2,000,000 clones, with 90% to 95% found just once. The material sequenced was naive CD4+ T cells sorted from blood. The subset here: CD45RA+ positively selected. The source of these receptors is a man aged 18 to 30 in good health.

Details on this clone: Distinct nucleotide sequences in the sample also encode this CDR3. The chain has TRBV29-1 and TRBJ2-7; TRBD1 matches at 8 bases. The V segment lost 2 bases and the J segment 4 bases; nucleotides outside the gene matches: 1. From germline, CDR1 is SQVTM and CDR2 ANQGSEA. This CDR3 contains 12 residues. CDR3 region: CSVETGGYEQYF. As DNA, the CDR3 is TGCAGCGTTGAAACAGGGGGGTACGAGCAGTACTTC.

This clone was seen only once. At one end the junction does not follow the germline gene, possibly because of a read error. V gene TRBV16 combines with J gene TRBJ2-7, with D perhaps matching TRBD2 (7 bases). This CDR3 is built from 15 residues. Germline V gene data show CDR1 as KGHSY and CDR2 as FQNENV. CDR3 nucleotide sequence: TGTGCCAGCAGCCCCCTAGGCGGGGGCTCCAACGAGCAGTACTTC. This encodes CASSPLGGGSNEQYF.

The rearrangement joins TRBV19 to TRBJ1-1; 8 bases are a match to TRBD1. This CDR3 is 15 amino acids long. The V gene's germline CDR1 is LNHDA and CDR2 SQIVND (reference sequence). V lost 6 bases to trimming and J lost 2 bases; unmatched junction nucleotides: 8. CDR3 nucleotide sequence: TGTGCCAGTAGGATGAGGGGACAGGCTAACACTGAAGCTTTCTTT. Residues: CASRMRGQANTEAFF.

This clone appeared once. The same CDR3 can be traced to other DNA sequences in this sample. This sequence joins TRBV10-3 and TRBJ1-2; D is unclear. V lost 4 bases and J lost 2, with 14 bases in between. Germline CDR1 and CDR2: ENHRY and SYGVKD. The CDR3 is 15 amino acids. This chain's CDR3 is CAISASEEPNYGYTF. The CDR3 nucleotides read TGTGCCATCAGTGCGTCGGAGGAACCGAACTATGGCTACACCTTC.

The V gene is TRBV4-1, the J gene TRBJ2-3, with 7 bases matching TRBD1. Germline loops: CDR1 MGHRA, CDR2 YSYEKL. CDR3 length: 16 amino acids. Trimming cost V 4 bases and J 3 bases; bases outside gene matches: 10. This CDR3 reads CASSPVTGALTDTQYF. The CDR3 DNA follows: TGCGCCAGCAGCCCCGTTACAGGGGCCCTGACAGATACGCAGTATTTT.

This chain links TRBV11-3 with TRBJ2-2; unclear D gene. V shed 0 bases and J shed 2 bases, with 13 bases lying between them. Looked up from germline, CDR1 is SGHNT and CDR2 is YENEEA. The CDR3 has 17 residues. DNA for the CDR3: TGTGCCAGCAGCTTAGAGTCCCCCGGGTTAAACACCGGGGAGCTGTTTTTT. Protein: CASSLESPGLNTGELFF.

The sample holds one count of this clone. The same CDR3 also results from other DNA sequences found in this sample. The genes are TRBV7-2 and TRBJ2-7; D call uncertain. This CDR3 has 11 amino acids. V lost 1 base and J 7 bases, leaving 5 bases between the germline ends. Germline CDR1 and CDR2: SGHTA and FQGNSA. CDR3 in amino acids: CASSLVSEQYF. DNA of the CDR3: TGTGCCAGCAGCTTAGTTTCAGAGCAGTACTTC.

The chain combines TRBV5-6 with TRBJ1-1; TRBD1 might be the D (5 bases). Trimming stripped 6 bases from V and 2 bases from J, with 20 bases between. CDR1 and CDR2 from the germline V gene are SGHDT and YYEEEE. This CDR3 is 16 amino acids long. CDR3 amino acids: CASILRTIQGNTEAFF. The CDR3 coding sequence is TGTGCCAGCATCCTTCGGACCATTCAGGGAAACACTGAAGCTTTCTTT.

The chain recombines TRBV5-1 with TRBJ1-6, with a weak D call TRBD1 (5 bases). The CDR3 is 15 residues long. CDR1 is SGHRS, CDR2 YFSETQ, per germline. V was clipped by 4 bases and J by 5 bases, with 13 bases between them. The CDR3, as DNA: TGCGCCAGCAGCGGTCAGGGCTCTAATAATTCACCCCTCCACTTT. This sequence encodes CASSGQGSNNSPLHF.

V gene TRBV2 combines with J gene TRBJ2-3, with unresolved D. The CDR3 consists of 14 residues. The ends were cut back, 6 bases at V and 4 bases at J, with 14 bases in the middle. Germline V gene sequence: CDR1 SNHLY, CDR2 FYNNEI. The CDR3 coding sequence is TGTGCCAGCAGCTCGGGCCCTGTTCCAGATACGCAGTATTTT. Protein sequence: CASSSGPVPDTQYF.

This chain joins TRBV10-3 and TRBJ1-2; weak D call: TRBD1 (5 bases). CDR3 length: 13 residues. With 11 bases removed from V and 3 bases from J, the gap between germline ends came to 16 bases. Germline CDR1 ENHRY, CDR2 SYGVKD. CDR3 protein: CAVQGGPDYGYTF. In nucleotides, the CDR3 is TGTGCCGTCCAGGGCGGACCTGACTATGGCTACACCTTC.

The chain is built from TRBV4-3 and TRBJ2-3; D is uncertain. The V gene lost 0 bases and the J gene lost 4 bases, with 11 bases spanning the gap. Germline CDR1 and CDR2: LGHNA and YSLEER. The CDR3 is made up of 15 amino acids. This chain's CDR3 is CASSQDIQTADTQYF. The CDR3 nucleotides read TGCGCCAGCAGCCAAGATATACAGACCGCAGATACGCAGTATTTT.

V is TRBV6-4 and J is TRBJ1-2, with 10 bases lining up with TRBD1. This CDR3 is built from 16 residues. The junction had 13 bases not matched to a gene; V was cut back by 5 bases and J by 7 bases. Germline-derived CDR1 and CDR2 are MRHNA and SNTAGT. In nucleotides, the CDR3 is TGTGCCAGCAGTTTTATTCCGGGACAGGGGTTAGGTGGCTACACCTTC. Protein: CASSFIPGQGLGGYTF.

The gene calls are TRBV9 and TRBJ2-1; TRBD2 matches 9 bases. CDR3 size: 18 residues. Germline V gene data show CDR1 as SGDLS and CDR2 as YYNGEE. With 1 base clipped from V and 1 base from J, the junction kept 9 bases outside the gene matches. This CDR3 reads CASSVLAGVGGSYNEQFF. In DNA form, the CDR3 reads TGTGCCAGCAGCGTATTAGCGGGGGTTGGTGGATCCTACAATGAGCAGTTCTTC.

In its sample, this clone was seen a few times. V gene TRBV25-1 combines with J gene TRBJ2-7; 7 nucleotides align to TRBD1. Germline loops: CDR1 MGHDK, CDR2 SYGVNS. The CDR3 covers 15 residues. J gave up 0 bases and V 5 bases, and 7 bases lay outside the gene matches. The CDR3, as DNA: TGTGCCAGCAGTTCCAGGGGGATTGTCTCCTACGAGCAGTACTTC. Amino acid sequence: CASSSRGIVSYEQYF.